The T cell receptor beta chain described here comes from a study of naive and memory T cell subsets (dated by TCRdb to about 2017). Concerning the study at large: An open-source, UMI-based TCR alpha and beta sequencing pipeline was applied to sorted naive and memory peripheral blood T cell subsets. RNA was DNase-treated and reverse transcribed with TCR constant-region primers, mostly using SuperScript III. IgG serology results and the functional CMV T cell responses were in complete agreement.

General findings and caveats noted by the study authors: Clonotypes were defined as single alpha or beta chain sequences, not paired alpha/beta receptors. TCR abundance followed a power law with an exponent that was different for naive and memory subsets but consistent across the three individuals. Naive repertoires, especially CD8, contained a few larger clonotypes, possibly memory cells re-expressing CD45RA. After error correction, only a single occurrence was seen for over 95% of naive TCR sequences, so much steeper abundance distributions were produced than in memory subsets. RNA-based TCR counts may be affected by expression changes linked to T cell activation and differentiation. In both CD4 and CD8 cells, a rise in Gini index and a fall in Shannon and inverse Simpson diversity were observed from naive through CM, EM and EMRA. The repertoire findings for the naive and memory subsets could not be validated against a ground truth, as none was available.

TCR alpha and beta chain libraries were amplified separately from the second PCR step onward. Donor CMV status was determined by IFNgamma production from CD4+ T cells after overnight stimulation of fresh PBMCs with CMV viral lysate. Miltenyi beads were used first to positively select CD4 T cells, and CD8 T cells were then positively selected from the CD4-negative fraction. Cells stained for CD3, CD4, CD8, CD45RA, CD27 and a live/dead dye were sorted on a BD Aria II into four subsets by CD45RA and CD27. Three healthy volunteers provided blood, and each donor's sample was split into CD4 and CD8 T cells and then further divided into four differentiation subsets. Around 130 ml of peripheral blood was taken from each donor, and PBMC were separated by density-gradient centrifugation on Ficoll-Paque PLUS. Sorted cells were lysed in RLT buffer, after which RNA was extracted using a Qiagen RNeasy kit and stored at -80 degrees C.

Libraries were prepared through UMI-ligation and nested PCR. The beta constant-region primer was an equimolar mix of two oligonucleotides covering both TRBC1 and TRBC2. A single-stranded oligonucleotide bearing the SP2 primer plus a 12-nucleotide UMI was ligated onto the 3' end of the cDNA by T4 RNA ligase 1. The ligated cDNA went through four rounds of PCR with nested alpha and beta constant-region primers together with the SP2 primer. Incubation of the ligation reaction lasted roughly 18-24 hours at 16 degrees C. PCR2 was typically performed as a SYBR Green qPCR and was stopped at a predetermined threshold so that over-amplification was prevented. Apart from the first purification, every purification step used Agencourt AMPure XP magnetic beads. Libraries were quantified by Qubit and checked on a TapeStation, with a main peak expected near 650 bp. The pooled libraries were sequenced on an Illumina MiSeq using v2 2x251 paired-end kits, which usually yielded 1-2 million reads per sample. Each sample library was pooled at approximately 3.6 nM, and roughly 5-7.5% PhiX was included to improve cluster recognition. The authors processed their data as follows. Using tag matching that tolerated one base-pair mismatch, Decombinator assigned V and J genes to FASTQ reads that had been processed by Demultiplexor. By using UMIs, Collapsinator corrected both sequencing errors and the frequency errors caused by PCR heterogeneity. CDR3Translator translated TCRs and extracted CDR3s from the conserved cysteine to the FGXG phenylalanine, flagging non-productive sequences. Repertoires were subsampled to equal numbers of UMI-defined TCRs before Gini, Shannon entropy and inverse Simpson indices were calculated. Within the linear range, a power law was fitted to clonotype abundance distributions using maximum likelihood. For one naive CD8 sample, the pipeline and MIGEC produced similar UMI counts, unique TCR numbers and clonal distributions. One analysis removed from the naive repertoire any naive TCRs that were also found in any memory subset from the same donor. The repertoires were searched for about 7,300 CMV-associated CDR3 sequences that had been compiled from VDJdb and a published dataset. Using fastp trimming at Q25 and MiXCR clonotype assembly, TCRdb reanalyzed the public sequencing data and kept in-frame beta chains. Under each unique CDR3 protein, matching rows form one entry showing the most common genes and DNA. The V and J calls follow TCRdb's processing rather than the paper's. In all, the sample holds roughly 140,000 distinct CDR3 sequences, and 15% to 20% of those were seen once. Approximately 0.15% of the sample is in the top ten clones.

This clonotype turned up a few times. Its binding antigen is unknown. The record has no base qualities; no much larger clone is one base away. The cysteine opens and the phenylalanine closes a CDR3 of 12 amino acids. Only CDR3 DNA is held: 36 bases, read in frame from base 1. The V and J ends are trimmed by 5 bases and 5 bases, leaving 12 bases between them. The germline V gene gives CDR1 as SQVTM and CDR2 as ANQGSEA. Sequenced material: naive CD4+ T cells from blood. The cell subset or site label corresponds to: naive T cells, CD45RA high CD27+. The source is a human donor in good health. The chain joins TRBV29-1 to TRBJ1-1, and the D gene may be TRBD1, 6 bases matching. The nucleotides are TGCAGCGTTACACAGGGTATGACTGAAGCTTTCTTT. This translates into CSVTQGMTEAFF.